These 14 T cell receptor beta chains were all obtained from the same sample, sequenced in a study of metastatic and nonmetastatic thyroid tumors. TCRdb re-called clones via MiXCR from the PCR reads. Of 15,000 or so clones in the sample, just over 30% are singletons; the top ten hold over 9.5%. There were no patients who had received any treatment before thyroid surgery. Specimen: blood. The receptors shown here come from a female donor with papillary thyroid cancer or a benign thyroid nodule (not recorded which). Some clones in this sample may be carry-over from other donors' samples.

This clone was counted between two and nine times. The rearrangement uses TRBV10-3 and TRBJ1-2; D might be TRBD1 (6 bases). The V end was cut by 3 bases, the J end by 8 bases, with 16 bases between. The CDR3 loop spans 14 amino acids. Germline V lookup: CDR1 ENHRY, CDR2 SYGVKD. Here the CDR3 reads CAISDPTGIGGYTF. The CDR3 DNA sequence: TGTGCCATCAGTGACCCCACAGGGATCGGCGGCTACACCTTC.

This clone was observed a handful of times. The chain joins TRBV2 to TRBJ1-1; 7 positions agree with TRBD1. V lost 4 bases to trimming and J lost 1 base; unmatched junction nucleotides: 0. This CDR3 comprises 13 residues. The V gene's germline CDR1 is SNHLY and CDR2 FYNNEI. DNA of the CDR3: TGTGCCAGCAGTGGACAGGGGAACACTGAAGCTTTCTTT. Translated: CASSGQGNTEAFF.

This clone was seen repeatedly, ten times or more. The CDR3 nucleotides read TGTGCCAGCAGCCAAACGGGGGGGCAGAGAGATACGCAGTATTTT. This gives the protein CASSQTGGQRDTQYF. V and J are TRBV4-2 and TRBJ2-3, with TRBD2 identical over 8 bases. Per the germline V gene, CDR1 is LGHNA and CDR2 is YNFKEQ. The J segment lost 5 bases and the V segment lost 2 bases, leaving 6 bases of the junction unmatched. This CDR3 has 15 amino acids.

This chain's CDR3 is CASSPLSGTGGSYEQYF. The CDR3 DNA reads TGTGCCAGCTCACCATTATCCGGGACAGGGGGCTCCTACGAGCAGTACTTC. The rearrangement links TRBV18 to TRBJ2-7, with TRBD1 matching 11 bases. The CDR3 consists of 17 residues. V was clipped by 2 bases and J by 0 bases; unmatched bases: 6. Germline CDR1 KGHSH, CDR2 LQKENI.

V is TRBV27 and J is TRBJ2-5; D perhaps matches TRBD2 (5 bases). V lost 4 bases and J lost 7, with 16 bases in between. Looked up from germline, CDR1 is MNHEY and CDR2 is SMNVEV (reference sequence). This CDR3 has 14 amino acids. The CDR3 DNA sequence: TGTGCCAGCAGTTCCGGACTGGCAGAGGTGACCCAGTACTTC. It translates to CASSSGLAEVTQYF.

This clone is medium-sized in the sample. This chain joins TRBV11-2 and TRBJ2-2, with 9 bases that match TRBD1. Per the germline V gene, CDR1 is SGHAT and CDR2 is FQNNGV. With 0 bases clipped from V and 5 bases from J, the junction kept 4 bases outside the gene matches. The CDR3 is 16 amino acids. The CDR3 coding sequence is TGTGCCAGCAGCTTAGAAGGACAGGGGTTTACCGGGGAGCTGTTTTTT. Translated, it gives CASSLEGQGFTGELFF.

This clone was seen ten or more times. A much more abundant neighbour one base away suggests this may be a read error. Different DNA sequences within this sample yield the same CDR3. V and J are TRBV7-6 and TRBJ1-6, with 8 nucleotides matching TRBD1. The CDR3 contains 15 residues. The germline V gene encodes CDR1 SGHVS and CDR2 FNYEAQ. The CDR3 loop reads CASSLQTGENSPLHF. The CDR3 DNA reads as TGCGCCAGCAGCCTGCAGACAGGGGAGAATTCACCCCTCCACTTT.

Only a few counts were recorded for this clone. The chain recombines TRBV19 with TRBJ1-5, with TRBD1 as a possible D gene (5 bases). The ends were cut back, 7 bases at V and 9 bases at J, with 19 bases in the middle. Germline CDR1 LNHDA, CDR2 SQIVND (reference sequence). The CDR3 extends over 14 amino acids. The chain's CDR3 is CASTIAVLGRPQHF. The DNA of the CDR3 is TGTGCCAGTACCATAGCGGTATTGGGACGGCCCCAGCATTTT.

This clone was seen a handful of times. The genes are TRBV19 and TRBJ1-2; weak D call: TRBD1 (6 bases). The germline V gene encodes CDR1 LNHDA and CDR2 SQIVND (reference sequence). Trimming took 3 bases from V and 3 from J, leaving 14 bases between them. The CDR3 sequence is 15 residues long. CDR3 DNA: TGTGCCAGTAGTATGCAGGGGCGCGCCTACTATGGCTACACCTTC. Amino acids: CASSMQGRAYYGYTF.

In its sample, this clone was seen many times. The V call is TRBV20-1, the J call TRBJ1-2; the D gene is possibly TRBD1 (5 bases). The germline V gene encodes CDR1 DFQATT and CDR2 SNEGSKA (reference sequence). This CDR3 has 16 amino acids. The ends were cut back, 7 bases at V and 4 bases at J, with 25 bases in the middle. The CDR3 here is CSVPKGTAVEAYGYTF. CDR3 coding DNA: TGCAGTGTTCCCAAGGGGACGGCGGTAGAGGCCTATGGCTACACCTTC.

This clone has at least ten counts. A much larger clone is a single base away; this may be a read error. As the CDR3 is not closed by the conserved phenylalanine or tryptophan, this likely results from a read error. The same CDR3 arises from other DNA sequences in this sample as well. The J gene is TRBJ2-3, the V gene TRBV30; possibly TRBD2 for D (7 bases). This CDR3 contains 14 residues. Germline CDR1 is GTSNPN and CDR2 is SVGIG (reference sequence). CDR3 residues: CASAGPGGTDTQYL. CDR3 in DNA: TGTGCTTCAGCAGGGCCGGGGGGCACCGATACGCAGTATCTT.

The chain is built from TRBV4-1 and TRBJ1-2, with D unresolved. This CDR3 is built from 15 residues. The ends were cut back, 4 bases at V and 0 bases at J, with 12 bases in the middle. Germline CDR1 and CDR2: MGHRA and YSYEKL. In nucleotides, the CDR3 is TGCGCCAGCAGCCCCCGACCAGAATCTAACTATGGCTACACCTTC. Residues: CASSPRPESNYGYTF.

J is TRBJ2-1 and V is TRBV20-1; 14 nucleotides agree with TRBD2. This CDR3 has 15 amino acids. CDR1 DFQATT and CDR2 SNEGSKA come from the germline V gene (reference sequence). The J segment lost 6 bases and the V segment lost 4 bases, leaving 5 bases of the junction unmatched. This CDR3 is CSATRLAGGPNEQFF. As DNA, the CDR3 is TGCAGTGCTACCAGACTAGCGGGAGGGCCCAATGAGCAGTTCTTC.

There are many counts of this clone. The chain carries TRBV20-1 and TRBJ1-4, with D possibly being TRBD1 (5 bases). This CDR3 has 15 amino acids. Germline lookup yields CDR1 DFQATT and CDR2 SNEGSKA (reference sequence). The germline V and J ends were trimmed by 6 bases and 2 bases, with 16 bases remaining between them. This chain's CDR3 is CSALWGLATNEKLFF. The CDR3 DNA sequence: TGCAGTGCCTTATGGGGGTTAGCTACTAATGAAAAACTGTTTTTT.